This T cell receptor (beta chain) was observed in a study of shared clonotypes between healthy human individuals. Sequencing was performed with immunoSEQ multiplex PCR; in TCRdb, only in-frame clones are kept and a portion is missing. The sample holds approximately 500,000 clones, roughly 95% seen once. What was sequenced was naive CD4+ T cells sorted from blood. Subset of the sample: CD45RA+ positively selected. The TCR originated in a woman aged 25 to 39 in good health.

The CDR3 DNA reads as TGTGCCAGCAGCCTCGCCCCAGGGCCAAATCAGCCCCAGCATTTT. Translating gives CASSLAPGPNQPQHF. The chain employs TRBV9 and TRBJ1-5; tentative D call: TRBD1 (5 bases). The V end lost 4 bases, the J end lost 4 bases, and 15 bases lay between the germline ends. Germline V CDR1 and CDR2: SGDLS, YYNGEE. The CDR3 contains 15 residues.